This T cell receptor beta chain is drawn from a study of blood T cells in healthy people across ages. Broader study findings: Unsorted PBMCs prevented conclusive naive versus antigen-experienced comparison.

V was shortened by 3 bases and J by 7 bases, with 16 bases between the two germline ends. The CDR3 has 14 residues. Germline V gives CDR1 MNHEY, CDR2 SMNVEV (reference sequence). This clonotype has at least ten counts. Its specificity is unknown. Sample-barcoded 5' priming and a J-beta primer mix drove a second PCR of about 7 to 12 cycles. MiXCR, run by TCRdb on the 5' RACE reads, gives a single entry per CDR3 protein. The sample records a few hundred thousand distinct CDR3 sequences, approximately 51% being singletons. The chain uses TRBV27 and TRBJ2-7, with D tentatively TRBD1 (5 bases). Sequenced sample: blood. The sequence was obtained from a man in his fifties or sixties in good health. The CDR3 DNA sequence: TGTGCCAGCAGTTTGGGGCTAACCGGGCAAGAGCAGTACTTC. Translation: CASSLGLTGQEQYF.